These T cell receptor beta chains were read from a single sample in a study of blood T cell repertoires in COVID-19. TCRdb's copy holds only in-frame clones and misses some; the assay was immunoSEQ multiplex PCR. The data contain a few hundred thousand clones, 70% to 90% of them seen just once; the ten biggest clones take up 0.75% to 0.95%. The material sequenced was peripheral blood. The source of these receptors is a human donor with COVID-19, enrolled during active disease. The donor label of this sample is uncertain. Each CDR3 is given with its conserved first and last residue. Fields, in order: CDR3 DNA, CDR3 protein, D gene, CDR3 length, V gene, J gene, clone size. A D gene is named only where the DNA matches it firmly. Part of the rows lack a size; the others show once, few, many or a class for expanded clones.

TGTGCCAGCAGCCAACGACAGTTTCTCTGGAGTGGCTACACCTTC	CASSQRQFLWSGYTF	NA	15	TRBV27	TRBJ1-2	few
TGTGCCAGTAGTAGCCCCCGGGACAGTAACTATGGCTACACCTTC	CASSSPRDSNYGYTF	TRBD1	15	TRBV19	TRBJ1-2	NA
TGTGCCAGCAGCCCCCGGACTAGCGGGAACAATGAGCAGTTCTTC	CASSPRTSGNNEQFF	TRBD2	15	TRBV16	TRBJ2-1	NA
TGTGCCAGCAGCTTCGAACTAGCGGGAGGTTGGGGTGAGCAGTTCTTC	CASSFELAGGWGEQFF	TRBD2	16	TRBV7-9	TRBJ2-1	NA
TGTGCCAGCAGCAACAGGGAGTTCGGTAATGAAAAACTGTTTTTT	CASSNREFGNEKLFF	NA	15	TRBV6-5	TRBJ1-4	NA
TGTGCCTGGTCCGGAGGACGGAATTCACCCCTCCACTTT	CAWSGGRNSPLHF	NA	13	TRBV30	TRBJ1-6	NA
TGTGCCAGCAAGATGGCAAGTAACTCCTACGAGCAGTACTTC	CASKMASNSYEQYF	NA	14	TRBV5-5	TRBJ2-7	few
TGTGCCACCAGCAGCGGGAGTAGGTACAATGAGCAGTTCTTC	CATSSGSRYNEQFF	TRBD2	14	TRBV3-1/TRBV3-2	TRBJ2-1	NA
TGTGCCAGCAGCTTTCAGGATAATTCACCCCTCCACTTT	CASSFQDNSPLHF	NA	13	TRBV11-2	TRBJ1-6	NA
TGTGCCAGTAGTCGACTAGCGGGGGACAATGAGCAGTTCTTC	CASSRLAGDNEQFF	TRBD2	14	TRBV19	TRBJ2-1	NA
TGTGCCAGCAGCTCCCCGGGACAGGGGGGGACTGAAGCTTTCTTT	CASSSPGQGGTEAFF	TRBD1	15	TRBV5-6	TRBJ1-1	NA
TGTGCCAGCAGCTTAGTTCCAGGGGAGGAGACCCAGTACTTC	CASSLVPGEETQYF	NA	14	TRBV7-9	TRBJ2-5	NA
TGTGCCAGTAGTATAGATCCCCGGGGACAGGGGGCGCCCGGGGAGCTGTTTTTT	CASSIDPRGQGAPGELFF	TRBD1	18	TRBV19	TRBJ2-2	few